The rows below give T cell receptor beta chains drawn from one sample of a study of T cells in Graves' hyperthyroidism and ophthalmopathy. MiXCR was run by TCRdb on the multiplex PCR reads, yielding one entry per CDR3 protein. The sample records about 590,000 distinct CDR3 sequences, about 14% being singletons. The material sequenced was blood. These receptors came from a woman younger than 35 with Graves' ophthalmopathy. The CDR3 runs from the conserved cysteine through the conserved F or W. D genes are given only for firm matches. Not every row has a clone size; where given, it reads once, few, many or a size class.

d_call clone_size j_call v_call cdr3_nt cdr3_aa
TRBD1 - TRBJ1-5 TRBV4-2 TGTGCCAGCAGCCAAGGGCCGACAGGGGGGCAGCCCCAGCATTTT CASSQGPTGGQPQHF
- many TRBJ1-4 TRBV27 TGTGCCAGCAGAACGGGGGATGAAAAACTGTTTTTT CASRTGDEKLFF
- few TRBJ1-4 TRBV5-1 TGCGCCAGCAGCTTGGCCGGGCTCGGGGTTTCTAGGGCAACTAATGAAAAACTGTTTTTT CASSLAGLGVSRATNEKLFF
TRBD1 many TRBJ2-2 TRBV20-1 TGCAGTGCTAGAGCCACGGGACAGGGGTGGGTCACCGGGGAGCTGTTTTTT CSARATGQGWVTGELFF
- few TRBJ1-1 TRBV12-5 TGTGCTAGTGGTTTGCCCCTATTTGAAGCTTTCTTT CASGLPLFEAFF
TRBD1 - TRBJ2-7 TRBV11-1 TGTGCCAGCACTTGGACAGGAAAATACGAGCAGTACTTC CASTWTGKYEQYF
TRBD1 - TRBJ1-5 TRBV9 TGTGCCAGCAGCGTAGGTGGGACAGGGAATCAGCCCCAGCATTTT CASSVGGTGNQPQHF
TRBD2 many TRBJ2-3 TRBV7-9 TGTGCCAGCAGCTTAGGGAAAATAGCGGGAGGGCCGTACGATACGCAGTATTTT CASSLGKIAGGPYDTQYF
TRBD2 - TRBJ2-3 TRBV3-1 TGTGCCAGCAGCCAAGATTTTGCGGGAGGAAGAGGCACAGATACGCAGTATTTT CASSQDFAGGRGTDTQYF
- - TRBJ1-5 TRBV4-3 TGCGCCAGCAGCCAAGATCGTGGGAGGGCAGGGAATCAGCCCCAGCATTTT CASSQDRGRAGNQPQHF
- - TRBJ1-3 TRBV6-2/TRBV6-3 TGTGCCAGCAGTTTTACGTATGACTCTGGAAACACCATATATTTT CASSFTYDSGNTIYF
- many TRBJ2-3 TRBV12-3/TRBV12-4 TGTGCCAGCAGCCGCTCTAGAGGCACAGATACGCAGTATTTT CASSRSRGTDTQYF
TRBD1 few TRBJ1-1 TRBV6-5 TGTGCCAGCAGTTACTCGATGGGACAGATTGAAGCTTTCTTT CASSYSMGQIEAFF
TRBD1 many TRBJ1-2 TRBV12-3/TRBV12-4 TGTGCCAGCAGTGCCGGACAGGTAGCCTATGGCTACACCTTC CASSAGQVAYGYTF
TRBD1 many TRBJ2-7 TRBV12-3/TRBV12-4 TGTGCCAGCACCCCGACAGGGTTATGGTACGAGCAGTACTTC CASTPTGLWYEQYF
- few TRBJ2-3 TRBV4-1 TGCGCCAGCAGCCAAGAGGGGGTGCGCCTCGATACGCAGTATTTT CASSQEGVRLDTQYF